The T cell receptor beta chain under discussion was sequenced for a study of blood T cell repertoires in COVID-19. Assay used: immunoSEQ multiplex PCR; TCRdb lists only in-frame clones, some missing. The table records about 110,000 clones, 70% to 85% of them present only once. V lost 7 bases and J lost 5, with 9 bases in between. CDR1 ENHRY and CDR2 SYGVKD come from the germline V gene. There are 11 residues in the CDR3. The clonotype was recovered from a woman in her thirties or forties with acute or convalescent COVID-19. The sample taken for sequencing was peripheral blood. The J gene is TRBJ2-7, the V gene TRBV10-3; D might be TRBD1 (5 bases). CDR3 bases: TGTGCCATCAAGACAGTCAACGAGCAGTACTTC. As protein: CAIKTVNEQYF.